The source of this T cell receptor beta chain is a study of T cell responses to AZD1222 COVID-19 vaccine. Regarding the study as a whole: Females outnumbered males among donors, who were mostly white British; clonal diversity was possibly underestimated.

As concerns this clone: The antigen is not known.

Generated by immunoSEQ multiplex PCR, the TCRdb table keeps only in-frame clones and is missing some. The sample carries 110,000 to 150,000 clones, approximately 85% recorded once. The CDR3 covers 16 residues. Looked up from germline, CDR1 is WNHNN and CDR2 is SYGVQD (reference sequence). Unmatched junction bases numbered 5, after V lost 0 bases and J lost 0 bases. The material was peripheral blood, obtained on day 0 of AZD1222 vaccination. This chain links TRBV10-1 with TRBJ2-7; 7 nucleotides line up with TRBD1. This receptor was taken from an adult in good health. Here the CDR3 DNA reads TGCGCCAGCAGTGAGTCTTGGGGACAGCGCTCCTACGAGCAGTACTTC. It codes for CASSESWGQRSYEQYF.